The T cell receptor (beta chain) under discussion was sequenced for a study of T cell changes during pregnancy in multiple sclerosis. Trimming removed 2 bases from V and 3 bases from J, with 17 bases in between. The CDR3 spans 16 residues. Germline V gene lookup returns CDR1 MNHEY and CDR2 SMNVEV (reference sequence). This clone was counted a single time. Profiled with immunoSEQ multiplex PCR; TCRdb holds only in-frame clones, not every one. The sample lists roughly 40,000 clones, more than 90% seen once, with 10% to 15% in the top ten. The sample here was CD8+ T cells from peripheral blood mononuclear cells, taken in the first trimester of pregnancy. The gene calls are TRBV27 and TRBJ2-7, with a possible D match to TRBD1 (6 bases). This TCR was sampled from a female donor with multiple sclerosis, enrolled in a pregnancy study. The CDR3 DNA follows: TGTGCCAGCAGTTTAAGCCACGGGACACTCTACTACGAGCAGTACTTC. Translating it yields CASSLSHGTLYYEQYF.